These 14 T cell receptor beta chains originate from one sample sequenced in a study of blood T cell repertoires in COVID-19. Profiled with immunoSEQ multiplex PCR; TCRdb holds only in-frame clones, not every one. The sample carries about 140,000 clones, over 60% recorded once. The sample taken for sequencing was peripheral blood. These receptors were taken from a woman between 50 and 59 years old with active or convalescent COVID-19.

The chain uses TRBV19 and TRBJ2-1; D not resolved. The CDR3 extends over 12 amino acids. Trimming shortened V by 5 bases and J by 5 bases, and 7 bases separated the two germline ends. Germline CDR1 reads LNHDA; CDR2 reads SQIVND (reference sequence). The CDR3 sequence: CASSPQDNEQFF. The CDR3 nucleotides read TGTGCCAGTAGTCCCCAGGACAATGAGCAGTTCTTC.

The chain carries TRBV4-2 and TRBJ2-7, with 8 nucleotides matching TRBD2. The CDR3 extends over 16 amino acids. Unmatched junction bases numbered 14, after V lost 4 bases and J lost 6 bases. The germline V gene has CDR1 LGHNA and CDR2 YNFKEQ. For the CDR3, the DNA is TGTGCCAGCAGCCTCCGAGCGGGAGCTAGGTCCCGCGAGCAGTACTTC. Translation: CASSLRAGARSREQYF.

This sequence joins TRBV7-9 and TRBJ2-7, with 10 bases fitting TRBD2. The trim removed 5 bases at V and 6 bases at J, leaving 7 bases unmatched. The CDR3 loop spans 14 amino acids. Germline CDR1 and CDR2: SEHNR and FQNEAQ (reference sequence). CDR3 amino acids: CASSGPAGGSEQYF. The CDR3 nucleotides are TGTGCCAGCAGCGGCCCAGCGGGAGGGTCCGAGCAGTACTTC.

The gene calls are TRBV7-9 and TRBJ1-3, with TRBD1 matching over 8 bases. J lost 2 bases, V lost 4 bases, and 4 bases had no gene match. The CDR3 is 15 residues long. Germline CDR1 and CDR2: SEHNR and FQNEAQ (reference sequence). The CDR3 protein is CASSSRDRTGNTIYF. CDR3 DNA: TGTGCCAGCAGCTCCCGGGACAGGACTGGAAACACCATATATTTT.

The CDR3 DNA sequence: TGCAGCGTTGGTGTAGGACAGGGGGTCGATTACTATGGCTACACCTTC. Its protein product is CSVGVGQGVDYYGYTF. The V call is TRBV29-1, the J call TRBJ1-2; 10 bases are a match to TRBD1. CDR1 SQVTM and CDR2 ANQGSEA come from the germline V gene. Germline trimming cut 4 bases from V and 3 bases from J; bases unmatched to any gene: 11. The CDR3 contains 16 residues. The variable domain in full, with the rest retrieved from reference TRBV29-1 and TRBJ1-2, is SAVISQKPSRDICQRGTSLTIQCQVDSQVTMMFWYRQQPGQSLTLIATANQGSEATYESGFVIDKFPISRPNLTFSTLTVSNMSPEDSSIYLCSVGVGQGVDYYGYTFGSGTRLTVV.

This chain joins TRBV2 and TRBJ1-3; no reliable D call. V was pared by 5 bases and J by 5 bases, with 7 bases between. The CDR3 sequence is 12 residues long. The germline CDR1 and CDR2 sequences are SNHLY and FYNNEI. For the CDR3, the DNA is TGTGCCAGCAGTACAGTGAGAAACACCATATATTTT. This gives the protein CASSTVRNTIYF.

V gene TRBV3-1 (or the pseudogene TRBV3-2) combines with J gene TRBJ1-4; maybe TRBD1 (6 bases). Trimming pared 3 bases from V and 8 bases from J, leaving 10 bases between. Germline assignment: CDR1 LGHDT and CDR2 YNNKEL (reference sequence). The CDR3 is 13 residues long. Here the CDR3 reads CASSQGAQEKLFF. CDR3 DNA sequence: TGTGCCAGCAGCCAGGGGGCACAAGAAAAACTGTTTTTT.

The CDR3 DNA follows: TGTGCCAGCAGCAAAAGGGCCCCAGGGACTGCGTCGAGCAATCAGCCCCAGCATTTT. It translates to CASSKRAPGTASSNQPQHF. V usage is TRBV21-1 and J usage is TRBJ1-5. TRBV21-1 is a pseudogene. The CDR3 has 19 residues.

This sequence joins TRBV19 and TRBJ1-2; D unclear. The CDR3 is 16 residues long. V lost 5 bases and J lost 8, with 24 bases in between. Per the germline V gene, CDR1 is LNHDA and CDR2 is SQIVND (reference sequence). The CDR3 region is CASSGSNRGRAEGYTF. As DNA, the CDR3 is TGTGCCAGTAGTGGTTCCAATCGCGGGAGAGCGGAGGGCTACACCTTC.

The rearrangement links TRBV28 to TRBJ1-1, with a weak D call TRBD1 (6 bases). Germline V CDR1 and CDR2: MDHEN, SYDVKM. V lost 6 bases to trimming and J lost 2 bases, with 10 bases between them. The CDR3 loop spans 13 amino acids. Here the CDR3 reads CASSRGPNTEAFF. In DNA, the CDR3 is TGTGCCAGCAGCAGGGGTCCAAACACTGAAGCTTTCTTT.

The J gene is TRBJ2-1, the V gene TRBV25-1, with TRBD1 matching over 9 bases. Germline CDR1 reads MGHDK; CDR2 reads SYGVNS. CDR3 length: 16 residues. V gave up 5 bases and J gave up 6 bases; unmatched junction bases: 11. The CDR3 loop is CASSKHRGQFRNEQFF. CDR3 bases: TGTGCCAGCAGTAAACACAGGGGGCAGTTCCGCAATGAGCAGTTCTTC.

This chain links TRBV20-1 with TRBJ2-3, with D maybe TRBD2 (5 bases). Trimming cost V 3 bases and J 4 bases, with 14 bases left between them. Germline CDR1 reads DFQATT; CDR2 reads SNEGSKA (reference sequence). The CDR3 length is 14 residues. The CDR3 nucleotides read TGCAGTGCTAGTCGGGATCGAGAGGCAGATACGCAGTATTTT. Protein product: CSASRDREADTQYF.

This chain links TRBV6-5 with TRBJ2-5; TRBD1 aligns across 7 bases. Trimming took 2 bases from V and 5 from J; bases not matched to a gene: 2. CDR1 and CDR2 from the germline V gene are MNHEY and SVGAGI. The CDR3 length is 13 residues. In DNA, the CDR3 is TGTGCCAGCAGTTACAGGGGGCGGGAGACCCAGTACTTC. This gives the protein CASSYRGRETQYF.

V gene TRBV7-6 combines with J gene TRBJ2-7; 7 nucleotides align to TRBD2. The germline V gene encodes CDR1 SGHVS and CDR2 FNYEAQ. J lost 2 bases, V lost 1 base, and 5 bases had no gene match. There are 15 residues in the CDR3. The DNA for the CDR3 is TGTGCCAGCAGCTTAGGGGGCGGGAGCGCCTACGAGCAGTACTTC. Amino acids: CASSLGGGSAYEQYF.